A selection of T cell receptor beta chains follows, all from one sample in a study of T cells in Graves' hyperthyroidism and ophthalmopathy. TCRdb ran MiXCR on the multiplex PCR reads and lists one entry per CDR3 protein. The sample yields over 350,000 distinct CDR3 sequences, roughly 14% seen once. Sequencing was done on a sample of blood. Receptor source: a man aged 18 to 29 with Graves' ophthalmopathy. Both conserved end residues are part of each CDR3. The order of the fields is V gene, J gene, clone size, D gene, CDR3 protein, CDR3 DNA. D genes are given only for firm matches. Clone sizes are given selectively: once, few, many, or a class where the clone is expanded.

TRBV18	TRBJ1-1	many	-	CASSETGEAFF	TGTGCCAGCTCAGAGACGGGAGAAGCTTTCTTT
TRBV11-1	TRBJ1-2	many	TRBD1	CASSLEGGDYGYTF	TGTGCCAGCAGCTTAGAAGGGGGCGACTATGGCTACACCTTC
TRBV5-6	TRBJ1-4	many	-	CASSIDGTATNEKLFF	TGTGCCAGCAGCATTGACGGAACGGCAACTAATGAAAAACTGTTTTTT
TRBV20-1	TRBJ2-4	few	-	CSAGGPLGYIQYF	TGCAGTGCTGGAGGGCCTTTGGGGTACATTCAGTACTTC
TRBV19	TRBJ1-4	-	-	CASSIILNEKLFF	TGTGCCAGTAGTATCATCTTAAATGAAAAACTGTTTTTT
TRBV4-2	TRBJ2-5	-	TRBD2	CASSQVVAGGIETQYF	TGTGCCAGCAGCCAAGTCGTGGCGGGGGGCATTGAGACCCAGTACTTC
TRBV6-4	TRBJ1-1	-	-	CASYSGTEAFF	TGTGCCAGCTACTCGGGCACTGAAGCTTTCTTT
TRBV3-1	TRBJ2-1	many	TRBD2	CASSRDSGTSGYNEQFF	TGTGCCAGCAGCCGAGACAGCGGGACTAGCGGTTACAATGAGCAGTTCTTC
TRBV7-9	TRBJ2-1	few	TRBD2	CASSSLRTSGNNEQFF	TGTGCCAGCAGCAGCCTTAGGACTAGCGGGAATAATGAGCAGTTCTTC
TRBV20-1	TRBJ2-2	few	TRBD1	CSARPGTGDTGELFF	TGCAGTGCTAGACCAGGGACAGGCGACACCGGGGAGCTGTTTTTT
TRBV11-2	TRBJ2-5	many	-	CASSSGNQETQYF	TGTGCCAGCAGCTCGGGAAATCAAGAGACCCAGTACTTC
TRBV7-9	TRBJ2-5	many	TRBD2	CASSLAGGWETQYF	TGTGCCAGCAGTCTAGCGGGGGGTTGGGAGACCCAGTACTTC
TRBV20-1	TRBJ2-3	many	TRBD2	CSALGGGVDTQYF	TGCAGTGCATTGGGGGGGGGTGTAGACACGCAGTATTTT
TRBV6-5	TRBJ1-2	many	-	CASSYGGDYGYTF	TGTGCCAGCAGTTACGGAGGGGACTATGGCTACACCTTC
TRBV11-3	TRBJ2-3	-	-	CASSTRPGTSTDTQYF	TGTGCCAGCAGCACTAGGCCGGGGACTAGCACAGATACGCAGTATTTT
TRBV30	TRBJ1-2	-	TRBD1	CAAPGQNYGYTF	TGTGCCGCCCCGGGACAGAACTATGGCTACACCTTC
TRBV12-3/TRBV12-4	TRBJ1-1	few	-	CASSLEIWQEAFF	TGTGCCAGCAGTTTAGAAATCTGGCAGGAAGCTTTCTTT
TRBV27	TRBJ2-7	many	-	CASRAGSYYEQYF	TGTGCCAGCAGGGCGGGTTCGTACTACGAGCAGTACTTC
TRBV7-2	TRBJ1-2	few	TRBD1	CASSFNPRGQGDNYGYTF	TGTGCCAGCAGCTTCAACCCCAGGGGACAGGGTGATAACTATGGCTACACCTTC
TRBV29-1	TRBJ2-1	many	-	CSVVPNGGNEQFF	TGCAGCGTGGTCCCAAATGGTGGCAATGAGCAGTTCTTC
TRBV6-1	TRBJ1-5	few	-	CASSRLWGQPQHF	TGTGCCAGCAGTCGCCTCTGGGGGCAGCCCCAGCATTTT
TRBV7-9	TRBJ1-1	many	-	CASSLGTEPEAFF	TGTGCCAGCAGCTTAGGGACCGAGCCTGAAGCTTTCTTT
TRBV5-1	TRBJ2-3	many	-	CASSPGQMDTQYF	TGCGCCAGCAGCCCCGGTCAGATGGATACGCAGTATTTT
TRBV6-1	TRBJ2-2	few	TRBD2	CASSSPTSGRFGELFF	TGTGCCAGCAGTAGCCCGACTAGCGGGAGGTTCGGGGAGCTGTTTTTT
TRBV24-1	TRBJ2-5	many	TRBD2	CATSDRTSGQETQYF	TGTGCCACCAGTGATCGTACTAGCGGCCAAGAGACCCAGTACTTC
TRBV7-2	TRBJ2-6	-	-	CASSLDRVYGANVLTF	TGTGCCAGCAGCTTAGACAGGGTGTATGGAGCCAACGTCCTGACTTTC
TRBV7-9	TRBJ2-2	-	TRBD2	CASSFTGTSGRAYTGELFF	TGTGCCAGCAGTTTCACCGGGACTAGCGGGAGGGCCTATACCGGGGAGCTGTTTTTT
TRBV7-9	TRBJ1-2	many	-	CASSLEGFGYTF	TGTGCCAGCAGCTTAGAGGGGTTTGGCTACACCTTC
TRBV5-1	TRBJ2-6	-	-	CASSLVTGRRTGANVLTF	TGCGCCAGCAGCTTGGTGACAGGCCGGAGGACTGGGGCCAACGTCCTGACTTTC
TRBV5-1	TRBJ2-5	-	TRBD2	CASKGLAGEETQYF	TGCGCCAGCAAAGGACTAGCGGGCGAAGAGACCCAGTACTTC
TRBV4-1	TRBJ2-1	-	-	CASSQVNKQFF	TGCGCCAGCAGCCAAGTAAATAAGCAGTTCTTC
TRBV9	TRBJ2-3	few	-	CASSGGAGAGDTQYF	TGTGCCAGCAGTGGAGGCGCGGGGGCGGGAGATACGCAGTATTTT
TRBV3-1	TRBJ1-4	few	-	CASSRGDFATNEKLFF	TGTGCCAGCAGCCGAGGGGACTTTGCAACTAATGAAAAACTGTTTTTT
TRBV12-3/TRBV12-4	TRBJ2-7	many	-	CASTLEVLGDYEQYF	TGTGCCAGCACCTTAGAGGTTCTAGGGGACTACGAGCAGTACTTC
TRBV2	TRBJ2-3	many	TRBD2	CASRSGRMSDTQYF	TGTGCCAGCAGAAGCGGGAGGATGTCAGATACGCAGTATTTT
TRBV28	TRBJ1-1	many	-	CASRRENTEAFF	TGTGCCAGCCGCAGGGAGAACACTGAAGCTTTCTTT
TRBV12-3/TRBV12-4	TRBJ2-7	few	TRBD2	CASSPLNPGLAVEQYF	TGTGCCAGCAGTCCTCTCAACCCGGGACTAGCAGTCGAGCAGTACTTC
TRBV6-1	TRBJ2-5	-	-	CASSEGLGGGQETQYF	TGTGCCAGCAGTGAAGGCTTAGGAGGGGGGCAAGAGACCCAGTACTTC
TRBV5-6	TRBJ1-5	-	-	CASSFGTVNQPQHF	TGTGCCAGCAGCTTCGGGACGGTCAATCAGCCCCAGCATTTT
TRBV4-1	TRBJ1-1	-	-	CASSRNSGPIEAFF	TGCGCCAGCAGCCGGAACAGTGGCCCGATTGAAGCTTTCTTT
TRBV11-1	TRBJ2-3	-	TRBD2	CASSLSSSGRLGSDTQYF	TGTGCCAGCAGCTTATCGTCTAGCGGGAGGTTGGGGTCGGATACGCAGTATTTT
TRBV6-2/TRBV6-3	TRBJ1-5	few	-	CASSFRQVSQPQHF	TGTGCCAGCAGTTTTCGACAGGTCAGTCAGCCCCAGCATTTT
TRBV6-5	TRBJ2-2	few	-	CASSYSSVGSGELFF	TGTGCCAGCAGTTACTCTTCAGTGGGATCCGGGGAGCTGTTTTTT
TRBV6-1	TRBJ2-7	many	-	CASSKGEVYEQYF	TGTGCCAGCAGCAAAGGGGAGGTCTACGAGCAGTACTTC
TRBV20-1	TRBJ1-2	many	-	CSARAPNGGNYGYTF	TGCAGTGCTAGAGCCCCGAATGGGGGAAACTATGGCTACACCTTC
TRBV27	TRBJ2-1	few	TRBD2	CASSKGSSGRREQFF	TGTGCCAGCAGCAAGGGGAGTAGCGGGAGGCGGGAGCAGTTCTTC